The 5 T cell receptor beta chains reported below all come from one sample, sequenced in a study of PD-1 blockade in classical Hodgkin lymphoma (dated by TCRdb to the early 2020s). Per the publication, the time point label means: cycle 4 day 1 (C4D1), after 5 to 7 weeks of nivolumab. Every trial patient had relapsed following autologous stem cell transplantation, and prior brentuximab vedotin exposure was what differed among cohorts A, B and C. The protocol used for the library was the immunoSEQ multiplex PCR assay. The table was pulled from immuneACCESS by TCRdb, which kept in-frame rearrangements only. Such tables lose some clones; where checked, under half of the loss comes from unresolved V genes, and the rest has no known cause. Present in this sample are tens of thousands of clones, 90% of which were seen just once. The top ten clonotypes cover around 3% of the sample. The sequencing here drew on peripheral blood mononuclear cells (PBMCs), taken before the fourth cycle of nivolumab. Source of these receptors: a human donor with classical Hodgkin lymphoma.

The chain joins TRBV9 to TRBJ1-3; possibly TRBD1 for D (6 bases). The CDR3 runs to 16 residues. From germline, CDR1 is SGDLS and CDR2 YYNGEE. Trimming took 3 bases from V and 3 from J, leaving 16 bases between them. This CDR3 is CASSARGVDSGNTIYF. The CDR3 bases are TGTGCCAGCAGCGCGAGGGGGGTGGATAGTGGAAACACCATATATTTT.

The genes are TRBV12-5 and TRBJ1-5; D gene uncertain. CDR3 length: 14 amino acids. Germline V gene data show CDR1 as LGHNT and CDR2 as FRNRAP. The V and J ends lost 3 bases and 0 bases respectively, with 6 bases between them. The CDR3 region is CASGFKSSNQPQHF. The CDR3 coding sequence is TGTGCTAGTGGTTTTAAGAGTAGCAATCAGCCCCAGCATTTT.

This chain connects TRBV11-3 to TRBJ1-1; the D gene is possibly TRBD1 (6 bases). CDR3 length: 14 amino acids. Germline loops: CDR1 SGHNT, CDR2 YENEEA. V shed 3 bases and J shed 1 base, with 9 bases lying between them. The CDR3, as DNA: TGTGCCAGCAGCTTGGGGGACACGAACACTGAAGCTTTCTTT. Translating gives CASSLGDTNTEAFF.

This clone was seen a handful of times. CDR3 residues: CASSLGQEAFF. As DNA, the CDR3 is TGTGCCAGCAGCTTAGGACAGGAAGCTTTCTTT. The rearrangement links TRBV7-9 to TRBJ1-1; D is perhaps TRBD1 (5 bases). The CDR3 runs 11 residues. Looked up from germline, CDR1 is SEHNR and CDR2 is FQNEAQ (reference sequence). Deletions cut 1 base from V and 8 bases from J, with 5 bases between.

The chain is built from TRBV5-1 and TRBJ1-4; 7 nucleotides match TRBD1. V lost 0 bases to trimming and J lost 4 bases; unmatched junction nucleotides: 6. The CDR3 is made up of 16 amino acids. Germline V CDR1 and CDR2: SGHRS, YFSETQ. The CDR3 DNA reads TGCGCCAGCAGCTTGGGGTTGGGACAGTATAATGAAAAACTGTTTTTT. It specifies CASSLGLGQYNEKLFF.